This T cell receptor (beta chain) was documented in a study of Graves' ophthalmopathy and Graves' hyperthyroidism. General observations from the study: Between ophthalmopathy and stable hyperthyroidism, a 13-signature model drew a separation with nearly 90% sensitivity and approximately 77% specificity.

Trimming pared 5 bases from V and 1 base from J, leaving 8 bases between. The length of the CDR3 is 13 residues. From germline, CDR1 is SEHNR and CDR2 FQNEAQ (reference sequence). Amplification of TCR beta CDR3 regions used RNA transcripts. HTBI primers were used in a first-round RT-PCR, which preceded a second-round multiplex PCR. TCRdb re-derived calls from the multiplex PCR reads in MiXCR, one entry per CDR3 protein. The repertoire holds 680,000 or so distinct CDR3 sequences, with over 20% as singletons. In this sample, this clonotype turned up many times. Its antigen is currently unknown. Sequencing used peripheral blood. The rearrangement links TRBV7-9 to TRBJ1-1; no definite D call. This TCR came from a woman between 18 and 30 years old with stable Graves' hyperthyroidism. Some clones in this sample may be carry-over from other donors' samples. The CDR3 is CASSQVGNTEAFF. The CDR3 nucleotides read TGTGCCAGCAGCCAGGTGGGGAACACTGAAGCTTTCTTT.